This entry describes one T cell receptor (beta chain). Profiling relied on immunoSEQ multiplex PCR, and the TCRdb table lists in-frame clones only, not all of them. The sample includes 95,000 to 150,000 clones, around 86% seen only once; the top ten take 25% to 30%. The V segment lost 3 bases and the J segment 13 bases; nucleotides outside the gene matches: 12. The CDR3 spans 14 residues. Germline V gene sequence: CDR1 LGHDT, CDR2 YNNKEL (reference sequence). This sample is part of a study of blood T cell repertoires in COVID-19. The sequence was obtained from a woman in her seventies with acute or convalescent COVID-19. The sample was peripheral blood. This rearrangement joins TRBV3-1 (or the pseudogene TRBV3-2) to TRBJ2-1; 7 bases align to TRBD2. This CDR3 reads CASSQPTPGGNQFF. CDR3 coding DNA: TGTGCCAGCAGCCAGCCCACCCCGGGGGGAAATCAGTTCTTC.